The 30 T cell receptor beta chains below all came from one sample that was sequenced in a study of cytomegalovirus exposure and HLA in healthy donors. Both 60 Vbeta primers and 13 Jbeta primers went into the PCR. The assay was immunoSEQ multiplex PCR, and TCRdb's table has in-frame clones only and misses some. Here the sample spans some 120,000 clones, roughly 73% being singletons. The sequencing sample was made of PBMCs. The receptors originated from a woman in her twenties or thirties in good health and CMV-seronegative.

This chain joins TRBV6-1 and TRBJ1-2, with 10 bases identical to TRBD1. CDR1 is MNHNS, CDR2 SASEGT, per germline. This CDR3 region has 15 residues. With V trimmed by 8 bases and J by 0 bases, 6 bases remained unmatched. CDR3 nucleotides: TGTGCCAGCCGGGACAGGGGCGCGACTAACTATGGCTACACCTTC. Protein sequence: CASRDRGATNYGYTF.

The rearrangement uses TRBV19 and TRBJ1-2; 10 positions agree with TRBD1. The CDR3 extends over 16 amino acids. Unmatched junction bases numbered 7, after V lost 4 bases and J lost 2 bases. Germline CDR1 and CDR2: LNHDA and SQIVND (reference sequence). CDR3 amino acids: CASSKAGTGANYGYTF. The CDR3 DNA sequence: TGTGCCAGTAGTAAGGCCGGGACAGGGGCCAACTATGGCTACACCTTC.

The V call is TRBV7-6, the J call TRBJ2-2; 7 nucleotides line up with TRBD1. V shed 6 bases, J shed 2 bases, and the junction held 12 bases outside the gene matches. CDR3 length: 17 residues. Germline CDR1 and CDR2: SGHVS and FNYEAQ. The CDR3 region is CASSQGRQGRNTGELFF. The DNA for the CDR3 is TGTGCCAGCAGTCAAGGGAGACAGGGAAGAAACACCGGGGAGCTGTTTTTT.

The chain combines TRBV5-1 with TRBJ1-4; no clear D gene. V was clipped by 0 bases and J by 0 bases, with 18 bases between them. In germline, CDR1 is SGHRS, CDR2 YFSETQ. The CDR3 is 19 residues long. In DNA form, the CDR3 reads TGCGCCAGCAGCTTGGCCCCCAGCGCACCTTTGGCAACTAATGAAAAACTGTTTTTT. It translates to CASSLAPSAPLATNEKLFF.

The J gene is TRBJ1-1, the V gene TRBV4-1; 7 positions match TRBD1. The length of the CDR3 is 17 residues. Germline V gene lookup returns CDR1 MGHRA and CDR2 YSYEKL. J was trimmed by 5 bases and V by 0 bases; bases with no gene match: 12. The DNA of the CDR3 is TGCGCCAGCAGCCAAGATCCCTTAAGACAGGGTGGGACTGAAGCTTTCTTT. Residues: CASSQDPLRQGGTEAFF.

V is TRBV5-4 and J is TRBJ2-5, with 9 positions matching TRBD2. Germline V gene sequence: CDR1 SGHNT, CDR2 YYREEE (reference sequence). The CDR3 consists of 14 residues. V lost 2 bases to trimming and J lost 5 bases; unmatched junction nucleotides: 4. CDR3 in DNA: TGTGCCAGCAGCTTAGGACTAGCGATGGAGACCCAGTACTTC. Protein: CASSLGLAMETQYF.

This clone came up once. V usage is TRBV7-8 and J usage is TRBJ2-5, with TRBD2 as a possible D gene (5 bases). V lost 5 bases, J lost 0 bases, and 13 bases lay in between. The CDR3 has 15 amino acids. Germline V gene lookup returns CDR1 SGHVS and CDR2 FQNEAQ. This CDR3 reads CASSPGSLYQETQYF. CDR3 coding DNA: TGTGCCAGCAGCCCGGGGTCCCTGTACCAAGAGACCCAGTACTTC.

This chain links TRBV6-5 with TRBJ1-2, with 10 bases lining up with TRBD1. With V trimmed by 7 bases and J by 7 bases, 6 bases remained unmatched. The CDR3 runs to 13 residues. Germline loops: CDR1 MNHEY, CDR2 SVGAGI. The CDR3 loop reads CASKGTGVSGYTF. For the CDR3, the DNA is TGTGCCAGCAAGGGGACAGGGGTGTCTGGCTACACCTTC.

This chain connects TRBV7-9 to TRBJ2-7; D is undetermined. The germline V gene encodes CDR1 SEHNR and CDR2 FQNEAQ (reference sequence). Trimming stripped 4 bases from V and 4 bases from J, with 5 bases between. This CDR3 contains 11 residues. The CDR3 is CASSSKYEQYF. In DNA, the CDR3 is TGTGCCAGCAGCTCTAAATACGAGCAGTACTTC.

The chain uses TRBV2 and TRBJ2-7; 8 nucleotides align to TRBD1. Germline V CDR1 and CDR2: SNHLY, FYNNEI. This CDR3 spans 14 amino acids. With 2 bases clipped from V and 7 bases from J, the junction kept 7 bases outside the gene matches. The DNA of the CDR3 is TGTGCCAGCAGTGAACAGGGGGCGACGGGTGAGCAGTACTTC. Its translation: CASSEQGATGEQYF.

The V call is TRBV21-1, the J call TRBJ1-1. TRBV21-1 represents a pseudogene. The CDR3 length is 15 residues. The CDR3 is CASSKASGWDTEAFF. CDR3 bases: TGTGCCAGCAGCAAAGCAAGCGGGTGGGACACTGAAGCTTTCTTT.

This clone turned up a few times. The chain couples TRBV6-5 to TRBJ2-7; 11 bases fit TRBD2. The germline CDR1 and CDR2 sequences are MNHEY and SVGAGI. There are 15 residues in the CDR3. V shed 6 bases, J shed 5 bases, and the junction held 9 bases outside the gene matches. CDR3 residues: CASRYRLAGRDEQYF. CDR3 nucleotide sequence: TGTGCCAGCAGATACCGACTAGCGGGACGGGACGAGCAGTACTTC.

The genes are TRBV6-5 and TRBJ1-5; tentatively, D is TRBD1 (5 bases). The V and J ends lost 0 bases and 0 bases respectively, with 9 bases between them. Germline V gene lookup returns CDR1 MNHEY and CDR2 SVGAGI. The CDR3 runs 16 residues. Written as DNA, the CDR3 is TGTGCCAGCAGTTACTCGAGACAGATTAGCAATCAGCCCCAGCATTTT. Amino acid sequence: CASSYSRQISNQPQHF.

The gene calls are TRBV4-3 and TRBJ2-5; TRBD2 matches at 10 bases. Germline CDR1 and CDR2: LGHNA and YSLEER. The CDR3 runs 16 residues. The junction had 3 bases not matched to a gene; V was cut back by 0 bases and J by 2 bases. CDR3 nucleotide sequence: TGCGCCAGCAGCCAAGAGTTAGCGGGGGGACAAGAGACCCAGTACTTC. Its translation is CASSQELAGGQETQYF.

This chain joins TRBV10-3 and TRBJ1-5; D is unclear. This CDR3 comprises 13 residues. CDR1 is ENHRY, CDR2 SYGVKD, per germline. Trimming stripped 0 bases from V and 6 bases from J, with 6 bases between. The DNA for the CDR3 is TGTGCCATCAGTGAGTCGGCAGTTCAGCCCCAGCATTTT. Its protein is CAISESAVQPQHF.

On this clone: One end of the junction does not line up with germline, which may come from a read error. V usage is TRBV7-7 and J usage is TRBJ2-2, with D unclear. The germline CDR1 and CDR2 sequences are SSHAT and FNYEAQ (reference sequence). This CDR3 comprises 14 residues. CDR3 loop: CASSLATGSGELFF. CDR3 nucleotides: TGTGCTAGCAGCTTGGCCACGGGTTCCGGGGAGCTGTTTTTT. Using reference TRBV7-7 and TRBJ2-2 for the parts outside the CDR3, the full variable domain is GAGVSQSPRYKVTKRGQDVTLRCDPISSHATLYWYQQALGQGPEFLTYFNYEAQPDKSGLPSDRFSAERPEGSISTLTIQRTEQRDSAMYRCASSLATGSGELFFGEGSRLTVL.

V is TRBV2 and J is TRBJ1-1; D may be TRBD1 (5 bases). The CDR3 spans 13 residues. The germline V and J ends were trimmed by 7 bases and 2 bases, with 11 bases remaining between them. Germline V gene sequence: CDR1 SNHLY, CDR2 FYNNEI. The DNA of the CDR3 is TGTGCCAGCATGGACACTTCAAACACTGAAGCTTTCTTT. Its protein is CASMDTSNTEAFF.

The rearrangement links TRBV6-1 to TRBJ2-5; 9 nucleotides agree with TRBD1. V was clipped by 4 bases and J by 1 base; unmatched bases: 10. Germline V CDR1 and CDR2: MNHNS, SASEGT. This CDR3 has 17 residues. CDR3 residues: CASSVTHRGQGQETQYF. The CDR3 DNA follows: TGTGCCAGCAGTGTCACGCACAGGGGGCAGGGCCAAGAGACCCAGTACTTC.

The rearrangement joins TRBV30 to TRBJ1-1; TRBD1 matches at 7 bases. This CDR3 contains 14 residues. J lost 5 bases, V lost 5 bases, and 11 bases had no gene match. Germline CDR1 is GTSNPN and CDR2 is SVGIG (reference sequence). The chain's CDR3 is CAWGSGQPRTEAFF. The DNA of the CDR3 is TGTGCCTGGGGCTCGGGACAGCCGAGGACTGAAGCTTTCTTT.

The chain recombines TRBV4-2 with TRBJ2-7; 8 positions match TRBD2. From germline, CDR1 is LGHNA and CDR2 YNFKEQ. J was trimmed by 3 bases and V by 4 bases; bases with no gene match: 11. This CDR3 contains 16 residues. The CDR3 reads CASSPSMVAGYYEQYF. CDR3 DNA sequence: TGTGCCAGCAGCCCGTCGATGGTAGCGGGGTACTACGAGCAGTACTTC.

The chain employs TRBV9 and TRBJ1-2; 9 bases fit TRBD1. The V segment lost 2 bases and the J segment 0 bases; nucleotides outside the gene matches: 2. The CDR3 sequence is 15 residues long. Germline V gives CDR1 SGDLS, CDR2 YYNGEE. CDR3 in DNA: TGTGCCAGCAGCGTCGGACAGGGGCCTAACTATGGCTACACCTTC. Translation gives CASSVGQGPNYGYTF. The entire variable domain, with the rest obtained from reference TRBV9 and TRBJ1-2, is as follows: DSGVTQTPKHLITATGQRVTLRCSPRSGDLSVYWYQQSLDQGLQFLIQYYNGEERAKGNILERFSAQQFPDLHSELNLSSLELGDSALYFCASSVGQGPNYGYTFGSGTRLTVV.

The CDR3 loop reads CASSLLSGGHRLTQYF. In DNA, the CDR3 is TGTGCCAGCAGCTTGTTAAGCGGGGGTCATCGGCTTACGCAGTATTTT. V is TRBV5-6 and J is TRBJ2-3; 8 nucleotides match TRBD2. Trimming removed 1 base from V and 8 bases from J; junction bases left unmatched: 12. The germline gives CDR1 SGHDT, CDR2 YYEEEE. The CDR3 contains 16 residues. Supplemented by reference TRBV5-6 and TRBJ2-3, the full variable domain reads DAGVTQSPTHLIKTRGQQVTLRCSPKSGHDTVSWYQQALGQGPQFIFQYYEEEERQRGNFPDRFSGHQFPNYSSELNVNALLLGDSALYLCASSLLSGGHRLTQYFGPGTRLTVL.

The rearrangement joins TRBV4-2 to TRBJ2-1; 9 bases are shared with TRBD1. Trimming cost V 0 bases and J 8 bases; bases outside gene matches: 5. The CDR3 has 15 amino acids. Germline CDR1 is LGHNA and CDR2 is YNFKEQ. This CDR3 reads CASSQDQQGAYEQFF. Written as DNA, the CDR3 is TGTGCCAGCAGCCAAGACCAACAGGGGGCGTATGAGCAGTTCTTC.

The chain employs TRBV6-5 and TRBJ2-1; possibly TRBD2 for D (6 bases). The germline V gene has CDR1 MNHEY and CDR2 SVGAGI. V was clipped by 0 bases and J by 2 bases, with 11 bases between them. CDR3 length: 16 residues. The CDR3 region is CASSYSARDAYNEQFF. The DNA for the CDR3 is TGTGCCAGCAGTTACTCGGCGCGGGATGCCTACAATGAGCAGTTCTTC.

The chain couples TRBV30 to TRBJ2-2; TRBD1 agrees at 9 bases. Germline V CDR1 and CDR2: GTSNPN, SVGIG (reference sequence). V shed 4 bases and J 9 bases; nucleotides not matched to a gene: 9. The CDR3 runs 14 residues. The CDR3 reads CAWTTGGAIRELFF. CDR3 bases: TGTGCCTGGACTACAGGGGGCGCGATCCGGGAGCTGTTTTTT. Full variable domain (outside the CDR3, taken from reference TRBV30 and TRBJ2-2): SQTIHQWPATLVQPVGSPLSLECTVEGTSNPNLYWYRQAAGRGLQLLFYSVGIGQISSEVPQNLSASRPQDRQFILSSKKLLLSDSGFYLCAWTTGGAIRELFFGEGSRLTVL.

The CDR3, as DNA: TGTGCCACCAGCAGAGATCCCCGGGGGGCTCTAAGCACTGAAGCTTTCTTT. This translates into CATSRDPRGALSTEAFF. J is TRBJ1-1 and V is TRBV15, with D tentatively TRBD1 (6 bases). Germline-derived CDR1 and CDR2 are LNHNV and YYDKDF (reference sequence). This CDR3 contains 17 residues. Trimming pared 0 bases from V and 4 bases from J, leaving 18 bases between.

The chain is built from TRBV28 and TRBJ1-2; D is unresolved. CDR1 is MDHEN and CDR2 is SYDVKM in the germline V gene. Deletions cut 1 base from V and 4 bases from J, with 10 bases between. This CDR3 contains 14 residues. This CDR3 reads CASSLSTAVYGYTF. As DNA, the CDR3 is TGTGCCAGCAGTTTATCTACGGCGGTCTATGGCTACACCTTC.

The V call is TRBV6-1, the J call TRBJ1-5; a possible D gene is TRBD1 (6 bases). Germline V gene data show CDR1 as MNHNS and CDR2 as SASEGT. V lost 1 base, J lost 0 bases, and 25 bases lay in between. CDR3 length: 21 amino acids. CDR3 sequence: CASSEGFQKDSQENSNQPQHF. DNA for the CDR3: TGTGCCAGCAGTGAAGGTTTTCAGAAGGACAGCCAAGAAAATAGCAATCAGCCCCAGCATTTT.

The CDR3 DNA reads as TGTGCCAGCAGTTTAGGGTGGGGGACAGGGGGCTCCTACGAGCAGTACTTC. Translating gives CASSLGWGTGGSYEQYF. The chain carries TRBV27 and TRBJ2-7; TRBD1 agrees at 11 bases. V trimming: 2 bases; J trimming: 0 bases; junction bases outside the gene matches: 6. The CDR3 length is 17 residues. Germline CDR1 MNHEY, CDR2 SMNVEV (reference sequence).

The chain joins TRBV6-5 to TRBJ1-1; 9 nucleotides line up with TRBD1. The germline CDR1 and CDR2 sequences are MNHEY and SVGAGI. V lost 5 bases and J lost 1; bases outside the gene matches: 5. This CDR3 is built from 15 residues. The CDR3 nucleotides are TGTGCCAGCAGTCGGACAGGGGAAACGAACACTGAAGCTTTCTTT. Translation: CASSRTGETNTEAFF.